The sequence of this TCR beta chain was determined in a study of CD8+CD57+ T cells in acquired aplastic anemia. Both TCR beta VDJ combination and CDR3 sequence profiling were carried out. Genomic DNA was the template for this profiling. TCRdb ran MiXCR on the reads and lists one entry per CDR3 protein. The table records 30,000 to 40,000 distinct CDR3 sequences, roughly 77% of them present only once. This TCR derives from a human donor in good health, serving as a control. Sample: sorted CD4+, CD8+, or CD8+CD57+ T cells (not recorded which) from PBMCs.

In nucleotides, the CDR3 is TGTGCCAGCAGCTTAAATTATGGGAGGGAGACCCAGTACTTC. This encodes CASSLNYGRETQYF. The V gene is TRBV7-6, the J gene TRBJ2-5; TRBD2 is a possible D gene (6 bases). CDR3 length equals 14 residues. CDR1 is SGHVS and CDR2 is FNYEAQ in the germline V gene. V lost 2 bases and J lost 5, with 12 bases in between.